Below are 2 T cell receptor beta chains sequenced from a single sample in a study of blood T cell repertoires in COVID-19 (dated by TCRdb to 2020 to 2022). The library relied on the immunoSEQ multiplex PCR assay. TCRdb mirrors the immuneACCESS table, restricted to in-frame sequences. Some clones are absent from its copies; in checked studies, under half trace to an unresolved V gene, and the reason for the others is unknown. For this sample there are some 80,000 clones; roughly 89% appear just once. The top ten clonotypes cover under 5% of the sample. What was sequenced was peripheral blood. The receptors come from a woman aged 80 or older with active or convalescent COVID-19.

This clone was found a few times. The rearrangement links TRBV10-3 to TRBJ2-6; TRBD1 is a possible D gene (6 bases). This CDR3 is built from 16 residues. Germline CDR1 and CDR2: ENHRY and SYGVKD. With 0 bases removed from V and 1 base from J, the gap between germline ends came to 7 bases. CDR3 protein: CAISESGGSGANVLTF. The DNA for the CDR3 is TGTGCCATCAGTGAGTCAGGGGGATCTGGGGCCAACGTCCTGACTTTC.

The chain recombines TRBV25-1 with TRBJ1-2; 12 positions agree with TRBD1. Germline V gene lookup returns CDR1 MGHDK and CDR2 SYGVNS. The V segment lost 5 bases and the J segment 4 bases; nucleotides outside the gene matches: 5. The CDR3 totals 15 residues. The CDR3 region has the DNA TGTGCCAGCAGTTCCGGGACAGGGGGCATCTATGGCTACACCTTC. This gives the protein CASSSGTGGIYGYTF.